The T cell receptor beta chain under discussion was sequenced for a study of cytomegalovirus exposure and HLA in healthy donors. Comment on this clone: Its antigen is not identified.

The germline V gene encodes CDR1 SGHVS and CDR2 FQNEAQ. V lost 7 bases and J lost 2, with 11 bases in between. This CDR3 is 13 amino acids long. Study-wide results and caveats: The records held CMV serostatus as the only immune exposure information. It was assumed in the presence/absence analyses that sequencing depth was roughly uniform across donors.

Primers: 60 Vbeta forward and 13 Jbeta reverse. The protocol was immunoSEQ multiplex PCR, while the TCRdb copy is restricted to in-frame clones and leaves out a portion. The ten top clones account for roughly 8%, within a sample of approximately 68,000 clones. Sequenced material: PBMCs. The source is a female donor in good health and CMV-seropositive. This chain joins TRBV7-8 and TRBJ1-1; D remains ambiguous. The CDR3 region is CASTLAVNTEAFF. The CDR3 DNA is TGTGCCAGCACCCTGGCGGTTAACACTGAAGCTTTCTTT.